This TCR beta chain was captured by sequencing in a study of T-cell memory formation after mild COVID-19. Concerning this clonotype: The antigen remains unidentified.

The ends lost 4 bases at V and 8 bases at J; junction bases unmatched: 10. CDR1 is LGHNA and CDR2 is YSLEER in the germline V gene. This CDR3 region has 15 residues. MiXCR, applied by TCRdb to the 5' RACE reads, yields one record per CDR3 protein. The sample includes around 310,000 distinct CDR3 sequences, more than 15% of them seen just once. Overall study findings and caveats: Contracting CD4+ clones lay largely in CM and EM, with CD8+ ones residing in EMRA. Several responding clones turned up in pre-infection memory, indicating that cross-reactive memory may have taken part.

This sequence originates from a man younger than 35 who had mild COVID-19 (a few samples of this study predate the infection). Cell type and time point are not known. Sequences were obtained from PBMCs or a T cell subset sorted from them (not recorded which). This rearrangement joins TRBV4-3 to TRBJ1-4; 7 nucleotides match TRBD1. The CDR3 nucleotides are TGCGCCAGCAGCCCCGCCGGGACAGATCTGGAAAAACTGTTTTTT. Translation gives CASSPAGTDLEKLFF.